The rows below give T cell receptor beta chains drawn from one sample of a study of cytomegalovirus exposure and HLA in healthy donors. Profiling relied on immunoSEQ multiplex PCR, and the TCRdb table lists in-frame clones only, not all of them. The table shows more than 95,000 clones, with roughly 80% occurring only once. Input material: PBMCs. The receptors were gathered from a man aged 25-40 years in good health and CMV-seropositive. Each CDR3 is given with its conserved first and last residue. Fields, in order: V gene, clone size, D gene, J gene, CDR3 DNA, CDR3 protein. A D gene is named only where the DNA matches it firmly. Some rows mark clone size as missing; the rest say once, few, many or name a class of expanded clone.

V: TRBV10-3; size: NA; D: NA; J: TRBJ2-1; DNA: TGTGCCATCAGTGATCTTTCCGGGGGTGATGAGCAGTTCTTC; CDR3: CAISDLSGGDEQFF
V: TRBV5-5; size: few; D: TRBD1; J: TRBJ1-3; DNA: TGTGCCAGCAGCTTGGGGCCGGGGACAGGGGAAAACACCATATATTTT; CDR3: CASSLGPGTGENTIYF
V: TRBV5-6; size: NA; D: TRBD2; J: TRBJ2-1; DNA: TGTGCCAGCAGCTTGGTGATTAGCGGGGGGGCCTATGAGCAGTTCTTC; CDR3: CASSLVISGGAYEQFF
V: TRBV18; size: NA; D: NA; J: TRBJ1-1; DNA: TGTGCCAGCTGGAGGACAGACATGAACACTGAAGCTTTCTTT; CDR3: CASWRTDMNTEAFF
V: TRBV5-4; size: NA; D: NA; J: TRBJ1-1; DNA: TGTGCCAGCAGCCCCGGTCTACTGAACACTGAAGCTTTCTTT; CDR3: CASSPGLLNTEAFF
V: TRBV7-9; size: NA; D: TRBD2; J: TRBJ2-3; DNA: TGTGCCAGCAGCTCCGTAGCGGGGGGACGCACAGATACGCAGTATTTT; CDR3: CASSSVAGGRTDTQYF
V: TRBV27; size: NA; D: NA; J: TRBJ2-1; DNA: TGTGCCAGCAGTTTAATGGGGGGTACCAATGAGCAGTTCTTC; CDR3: CASSLMGGTNEQFF
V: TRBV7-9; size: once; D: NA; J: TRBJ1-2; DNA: TGTGCCAGCAGCGAACCGGGAAGGGGGGGCTACACCTTC; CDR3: CASSEPGRGGYTF
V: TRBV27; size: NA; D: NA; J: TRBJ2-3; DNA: TGTGCCAGCAGTTTATCAGGGGTCGGCACGCAGTATTTT; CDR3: CASSLSGVGTQYF
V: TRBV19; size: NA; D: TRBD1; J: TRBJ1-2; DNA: TGTGCCAGTAGGCGACAGGGAGCTAACTATGGCTACACCTTC; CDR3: CASRRQGANYGYTF
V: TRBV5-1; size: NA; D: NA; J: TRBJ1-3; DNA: TGCGCCAGCAGTCCAACAGGGAGCTCTGGAAACACCATATATTTT; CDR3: CASSPTGSSGNTIYF
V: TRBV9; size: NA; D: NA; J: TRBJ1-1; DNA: TGTGCCAGCAGCGTCGACAAGCTGAACACTGAAGCTTTCTTT; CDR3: CASSVDKLNTEAFF
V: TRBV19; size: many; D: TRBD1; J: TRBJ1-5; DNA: TGTGCCAGTAGTATTATCAAGGCAGGGGGCCGTGTGGGCAATCAGCCCCAGCATTTT; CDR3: CASSIIKAGGRVGNQPQHF
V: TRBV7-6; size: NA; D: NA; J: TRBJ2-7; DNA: TGTGCCAGCAGCTCGACAGGCCTCGGCTCCTACGAGCAGTACTTC; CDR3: CASSSTGLGSYEQYF
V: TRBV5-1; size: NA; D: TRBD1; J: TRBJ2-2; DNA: TGCGCCAGCAGCATCTCCGGGACAGGGGTCCCCGGGGAGCTGTTTTTT; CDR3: CASSISGTGVPGELFF
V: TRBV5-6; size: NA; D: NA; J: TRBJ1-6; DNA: TGTGCCAGCACCATTGACAGATCGGAGAATTCACCCCTCCACTTT; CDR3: CASTIDRSENSPLHF
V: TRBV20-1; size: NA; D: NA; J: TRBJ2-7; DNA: TGCAGTGCTAGCCCTTATAACGAGCAGTACTTC; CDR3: CSASPYNEQYF
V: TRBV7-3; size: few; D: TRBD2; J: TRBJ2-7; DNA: TGTGCCAGCAGCGTTAGCGGGGGGCCTGCCTACGAGCAGTACTTC; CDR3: CASSVSGGPAYEQYF
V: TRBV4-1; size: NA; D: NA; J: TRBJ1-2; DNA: TGCGCCAGCAGCCAAGAAGGCAGGGACTATGGCTACACCTTC; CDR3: CASSQEGRDYGYTF
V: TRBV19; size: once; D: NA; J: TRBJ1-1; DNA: TGTGCCAGTAGCCAACCTGGACAGCTGAACACTGAAGCTTTCTTT; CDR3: CASSQPGQLNTEAFF
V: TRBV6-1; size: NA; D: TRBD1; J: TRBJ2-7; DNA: TGTGCCAGCCTTAAACAGGGGTCCTACGAGCAGTACTTC; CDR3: CASLKQGSYEQYF
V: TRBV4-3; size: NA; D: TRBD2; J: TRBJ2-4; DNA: TGCGCCAGCAGCCAACAATTAGCGGGGGGTAGCAAAAACATTCAGTACTTC; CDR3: CASSQQLAGGSKNIQYF
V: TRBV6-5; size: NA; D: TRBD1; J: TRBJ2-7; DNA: TGTGCCAGCAGTTACGGGACAGGGGGCTCCTACGAGCAGTACTTC; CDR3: CASSYGTGGSYEQYF
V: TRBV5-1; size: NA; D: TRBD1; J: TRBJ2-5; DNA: TGCGCCAGCACCCCAAAGGGGCAGGGGGCCGTAGAGACCCAGTACTTC; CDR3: CASTPKGQGAVETQYF
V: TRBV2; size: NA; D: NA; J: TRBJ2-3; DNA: TGTGCCAGCAGTGAAGCGCAGACAGATACGCAGTATTTT; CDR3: CASSEAQTDTQYF
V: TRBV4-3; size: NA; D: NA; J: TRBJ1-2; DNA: TGCGCCAGCAGCCAATCGCACGGGGGACCGGGTAACTATGGCTACACCTTC; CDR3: CASSQSHGGPGNYGYTF
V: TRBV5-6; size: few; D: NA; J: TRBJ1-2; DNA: TGTGCCAGCAGCTTGGGGGCCTCAGGCCCCTATGGCTACACCTTC; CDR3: CASSLGASGPYGYTF
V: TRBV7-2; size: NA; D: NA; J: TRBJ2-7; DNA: TGTGCCAGCAGCGCCCCGGGGGTATCCCACGAGCAGTACTTC; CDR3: CASSAPGVSHEQYF
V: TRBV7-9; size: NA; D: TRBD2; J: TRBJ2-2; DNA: TGTGCCAGCAGCTTAGGACTAGCGGGGGCTAACACCGGGGAGCTGTTTTTT; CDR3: CASSLGLAGANTGELFF
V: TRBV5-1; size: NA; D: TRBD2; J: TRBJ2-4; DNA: TGCGCCAGCAGCTTCGGGGGGGCCAAAAACATTCAGTACTTC; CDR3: CASSFGGAKNIQYF
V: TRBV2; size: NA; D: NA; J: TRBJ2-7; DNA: TGTGCCAGCAAGGGGTTCGAGCAGTACTTC; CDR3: CASKGFEQYF
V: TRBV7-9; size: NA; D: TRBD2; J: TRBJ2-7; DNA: TGTGCCAGCAGCTTTGCGGGGGGAACCTACGAGCAGTACTTC; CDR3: CASSFAGGTYEQYF
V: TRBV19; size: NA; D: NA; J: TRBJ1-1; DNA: TGTGCCGTTCGCAACGCCGGGAACACTGAAGCTTTCTTT; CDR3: CAVRNAGNTEAFF
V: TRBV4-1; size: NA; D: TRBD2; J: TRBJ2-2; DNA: TGCGCCAGCAGCGCGGGGGGAACGGGCACCGGGGAGCTGTTTTTT; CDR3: CASSAGGTGTGELFF
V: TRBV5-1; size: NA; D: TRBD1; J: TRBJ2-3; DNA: TGCGCCAGCAGCTTGGGTGGGACAGGGGCCCCCACAGATACGCAGTATTTT; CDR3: CASSLGGTGAPTDTQYF
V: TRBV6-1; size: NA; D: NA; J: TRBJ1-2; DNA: TGTGCCAGCAGTGAAGCGAGGGGACAAAACTATGGCTACACCTTC; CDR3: CASSEARGQNYGYTF
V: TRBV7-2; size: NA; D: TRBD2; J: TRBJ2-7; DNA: TGTGCCAGCAGCTTAGATCGGTCTAGCGGGGGCCACGAGCAGTACTTC; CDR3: CASSLDRSSGGHEQYF
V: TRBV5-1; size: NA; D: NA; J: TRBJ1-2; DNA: TGCGCCAGCAGCTTGGACCCCCCGGGACATCTGAACTATGGCTACACCTTC; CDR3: CASSLDPPGHLNYGYTF
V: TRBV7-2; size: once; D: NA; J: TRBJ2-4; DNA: TGTGCCAGCAGCTGGGGGGGCAGAGCCAAAAACATTCAGTACTTC; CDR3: CASSWGGRAKNIQYF
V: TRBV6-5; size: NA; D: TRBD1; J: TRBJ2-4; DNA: TGTGCCAGCAGTTCCGGGACAGGGGAAGTAAACATTCAGTACTTC; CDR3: CASSSGTGEVNIQYF
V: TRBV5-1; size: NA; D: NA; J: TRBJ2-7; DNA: TGCGCCAGCAGCTGGGACGGACAGATAGGGGCCGAGCAGTACTTC; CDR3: CASSWDGQIGAEQYF
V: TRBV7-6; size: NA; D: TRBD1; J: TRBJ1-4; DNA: TGTGCCAGCAGCTTAGCGGACAGGGGCGAAAAACTGTTTTTT; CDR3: CASSLADRGEKLFF
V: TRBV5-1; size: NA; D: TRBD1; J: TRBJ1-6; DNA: TGCGCCAGCAGCTCCACAGCCGGGACAGGGGCTCCCCTCCACTTT; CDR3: CASSSTAGTGAPLHF
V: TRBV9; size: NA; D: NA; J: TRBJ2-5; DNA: TGTGCCAGCAGCGTTGGTGGAGAAGAGACCCAGTACTTC; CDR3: CASSVGGEETQYF
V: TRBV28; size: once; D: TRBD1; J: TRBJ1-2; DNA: TGTGCCAGCTGCGTACTCGACAGGGGTGGGTATGGCTACACCTTC; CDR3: CASCVLDRGGYGYTF
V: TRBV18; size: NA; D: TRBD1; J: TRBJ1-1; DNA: TGTGCCAGCTCGTACGACAGGGAGTATGAAGCTTTCTTT; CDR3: CASSYDREYEAFF